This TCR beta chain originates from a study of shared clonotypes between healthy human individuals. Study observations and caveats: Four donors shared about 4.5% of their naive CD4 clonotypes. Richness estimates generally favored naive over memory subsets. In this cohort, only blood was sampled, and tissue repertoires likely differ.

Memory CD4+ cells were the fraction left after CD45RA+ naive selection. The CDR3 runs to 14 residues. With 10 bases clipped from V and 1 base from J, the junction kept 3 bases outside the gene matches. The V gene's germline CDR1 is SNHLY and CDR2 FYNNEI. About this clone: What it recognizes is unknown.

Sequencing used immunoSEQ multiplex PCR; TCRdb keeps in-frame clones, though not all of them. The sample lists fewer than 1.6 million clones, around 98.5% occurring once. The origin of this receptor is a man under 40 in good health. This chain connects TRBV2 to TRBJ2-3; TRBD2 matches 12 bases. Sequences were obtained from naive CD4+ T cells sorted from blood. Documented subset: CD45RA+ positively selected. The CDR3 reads CAIGLAGRTDTQYF. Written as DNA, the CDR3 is TGTGCCATCGGACTAGCGGGGCGCACAGATACGCAGTATTTT.